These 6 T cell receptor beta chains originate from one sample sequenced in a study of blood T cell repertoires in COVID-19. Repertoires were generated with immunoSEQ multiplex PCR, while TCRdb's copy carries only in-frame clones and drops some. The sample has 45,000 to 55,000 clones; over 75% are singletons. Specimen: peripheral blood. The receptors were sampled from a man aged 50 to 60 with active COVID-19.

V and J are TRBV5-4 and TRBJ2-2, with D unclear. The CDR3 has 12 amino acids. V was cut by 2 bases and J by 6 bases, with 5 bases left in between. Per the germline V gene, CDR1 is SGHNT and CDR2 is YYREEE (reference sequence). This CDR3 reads CASSFYPGELFF. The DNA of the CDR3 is TGTGCCAGCAGCTTTTATCCCGGGGAGCTGTTTTTT.

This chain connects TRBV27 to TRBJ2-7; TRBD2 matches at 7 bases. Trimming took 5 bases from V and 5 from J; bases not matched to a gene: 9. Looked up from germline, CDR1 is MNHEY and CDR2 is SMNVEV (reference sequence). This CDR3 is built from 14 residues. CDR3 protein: CASSPLASRNEQYF. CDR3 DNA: TGTGCCAGCAGTCCACTAGCGTCGCGGAACGAGCAGTACTTC.

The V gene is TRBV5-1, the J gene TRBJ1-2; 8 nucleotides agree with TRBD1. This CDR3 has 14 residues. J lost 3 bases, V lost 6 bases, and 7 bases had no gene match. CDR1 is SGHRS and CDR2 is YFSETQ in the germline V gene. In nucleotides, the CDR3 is TGCGCCAGCACCTCGGACAGGGCTCACTATGGCTACACCTTC. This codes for CASTSDRAHYGYTF.

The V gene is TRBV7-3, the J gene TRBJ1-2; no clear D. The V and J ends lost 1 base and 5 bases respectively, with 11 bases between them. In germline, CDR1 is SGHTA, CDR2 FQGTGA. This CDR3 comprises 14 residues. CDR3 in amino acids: CASSLSGRGYGYTF. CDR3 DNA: TGTGCCAGCAGCTTAAGTGGCAGAGGTTATGGCTACACCTTC.

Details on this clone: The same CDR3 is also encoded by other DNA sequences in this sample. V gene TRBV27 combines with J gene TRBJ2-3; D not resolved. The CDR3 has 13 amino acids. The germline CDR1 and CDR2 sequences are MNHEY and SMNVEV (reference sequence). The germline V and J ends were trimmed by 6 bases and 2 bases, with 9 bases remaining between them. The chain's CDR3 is CASSLPYTDTQYF. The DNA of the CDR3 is TGTGCCAGCAGCCTCCCCTACACAGATACGCAGTATTTT.

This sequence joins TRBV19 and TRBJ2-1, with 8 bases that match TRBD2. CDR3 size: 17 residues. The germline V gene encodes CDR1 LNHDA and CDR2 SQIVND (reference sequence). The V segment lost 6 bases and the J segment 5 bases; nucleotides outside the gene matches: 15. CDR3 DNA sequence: TGTGCCAGTAGCTCCGCCCCAGCGGGAGTGAAACACAATGAGCAGTTCTTC. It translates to CASSSAPAGVKHNEQFF.